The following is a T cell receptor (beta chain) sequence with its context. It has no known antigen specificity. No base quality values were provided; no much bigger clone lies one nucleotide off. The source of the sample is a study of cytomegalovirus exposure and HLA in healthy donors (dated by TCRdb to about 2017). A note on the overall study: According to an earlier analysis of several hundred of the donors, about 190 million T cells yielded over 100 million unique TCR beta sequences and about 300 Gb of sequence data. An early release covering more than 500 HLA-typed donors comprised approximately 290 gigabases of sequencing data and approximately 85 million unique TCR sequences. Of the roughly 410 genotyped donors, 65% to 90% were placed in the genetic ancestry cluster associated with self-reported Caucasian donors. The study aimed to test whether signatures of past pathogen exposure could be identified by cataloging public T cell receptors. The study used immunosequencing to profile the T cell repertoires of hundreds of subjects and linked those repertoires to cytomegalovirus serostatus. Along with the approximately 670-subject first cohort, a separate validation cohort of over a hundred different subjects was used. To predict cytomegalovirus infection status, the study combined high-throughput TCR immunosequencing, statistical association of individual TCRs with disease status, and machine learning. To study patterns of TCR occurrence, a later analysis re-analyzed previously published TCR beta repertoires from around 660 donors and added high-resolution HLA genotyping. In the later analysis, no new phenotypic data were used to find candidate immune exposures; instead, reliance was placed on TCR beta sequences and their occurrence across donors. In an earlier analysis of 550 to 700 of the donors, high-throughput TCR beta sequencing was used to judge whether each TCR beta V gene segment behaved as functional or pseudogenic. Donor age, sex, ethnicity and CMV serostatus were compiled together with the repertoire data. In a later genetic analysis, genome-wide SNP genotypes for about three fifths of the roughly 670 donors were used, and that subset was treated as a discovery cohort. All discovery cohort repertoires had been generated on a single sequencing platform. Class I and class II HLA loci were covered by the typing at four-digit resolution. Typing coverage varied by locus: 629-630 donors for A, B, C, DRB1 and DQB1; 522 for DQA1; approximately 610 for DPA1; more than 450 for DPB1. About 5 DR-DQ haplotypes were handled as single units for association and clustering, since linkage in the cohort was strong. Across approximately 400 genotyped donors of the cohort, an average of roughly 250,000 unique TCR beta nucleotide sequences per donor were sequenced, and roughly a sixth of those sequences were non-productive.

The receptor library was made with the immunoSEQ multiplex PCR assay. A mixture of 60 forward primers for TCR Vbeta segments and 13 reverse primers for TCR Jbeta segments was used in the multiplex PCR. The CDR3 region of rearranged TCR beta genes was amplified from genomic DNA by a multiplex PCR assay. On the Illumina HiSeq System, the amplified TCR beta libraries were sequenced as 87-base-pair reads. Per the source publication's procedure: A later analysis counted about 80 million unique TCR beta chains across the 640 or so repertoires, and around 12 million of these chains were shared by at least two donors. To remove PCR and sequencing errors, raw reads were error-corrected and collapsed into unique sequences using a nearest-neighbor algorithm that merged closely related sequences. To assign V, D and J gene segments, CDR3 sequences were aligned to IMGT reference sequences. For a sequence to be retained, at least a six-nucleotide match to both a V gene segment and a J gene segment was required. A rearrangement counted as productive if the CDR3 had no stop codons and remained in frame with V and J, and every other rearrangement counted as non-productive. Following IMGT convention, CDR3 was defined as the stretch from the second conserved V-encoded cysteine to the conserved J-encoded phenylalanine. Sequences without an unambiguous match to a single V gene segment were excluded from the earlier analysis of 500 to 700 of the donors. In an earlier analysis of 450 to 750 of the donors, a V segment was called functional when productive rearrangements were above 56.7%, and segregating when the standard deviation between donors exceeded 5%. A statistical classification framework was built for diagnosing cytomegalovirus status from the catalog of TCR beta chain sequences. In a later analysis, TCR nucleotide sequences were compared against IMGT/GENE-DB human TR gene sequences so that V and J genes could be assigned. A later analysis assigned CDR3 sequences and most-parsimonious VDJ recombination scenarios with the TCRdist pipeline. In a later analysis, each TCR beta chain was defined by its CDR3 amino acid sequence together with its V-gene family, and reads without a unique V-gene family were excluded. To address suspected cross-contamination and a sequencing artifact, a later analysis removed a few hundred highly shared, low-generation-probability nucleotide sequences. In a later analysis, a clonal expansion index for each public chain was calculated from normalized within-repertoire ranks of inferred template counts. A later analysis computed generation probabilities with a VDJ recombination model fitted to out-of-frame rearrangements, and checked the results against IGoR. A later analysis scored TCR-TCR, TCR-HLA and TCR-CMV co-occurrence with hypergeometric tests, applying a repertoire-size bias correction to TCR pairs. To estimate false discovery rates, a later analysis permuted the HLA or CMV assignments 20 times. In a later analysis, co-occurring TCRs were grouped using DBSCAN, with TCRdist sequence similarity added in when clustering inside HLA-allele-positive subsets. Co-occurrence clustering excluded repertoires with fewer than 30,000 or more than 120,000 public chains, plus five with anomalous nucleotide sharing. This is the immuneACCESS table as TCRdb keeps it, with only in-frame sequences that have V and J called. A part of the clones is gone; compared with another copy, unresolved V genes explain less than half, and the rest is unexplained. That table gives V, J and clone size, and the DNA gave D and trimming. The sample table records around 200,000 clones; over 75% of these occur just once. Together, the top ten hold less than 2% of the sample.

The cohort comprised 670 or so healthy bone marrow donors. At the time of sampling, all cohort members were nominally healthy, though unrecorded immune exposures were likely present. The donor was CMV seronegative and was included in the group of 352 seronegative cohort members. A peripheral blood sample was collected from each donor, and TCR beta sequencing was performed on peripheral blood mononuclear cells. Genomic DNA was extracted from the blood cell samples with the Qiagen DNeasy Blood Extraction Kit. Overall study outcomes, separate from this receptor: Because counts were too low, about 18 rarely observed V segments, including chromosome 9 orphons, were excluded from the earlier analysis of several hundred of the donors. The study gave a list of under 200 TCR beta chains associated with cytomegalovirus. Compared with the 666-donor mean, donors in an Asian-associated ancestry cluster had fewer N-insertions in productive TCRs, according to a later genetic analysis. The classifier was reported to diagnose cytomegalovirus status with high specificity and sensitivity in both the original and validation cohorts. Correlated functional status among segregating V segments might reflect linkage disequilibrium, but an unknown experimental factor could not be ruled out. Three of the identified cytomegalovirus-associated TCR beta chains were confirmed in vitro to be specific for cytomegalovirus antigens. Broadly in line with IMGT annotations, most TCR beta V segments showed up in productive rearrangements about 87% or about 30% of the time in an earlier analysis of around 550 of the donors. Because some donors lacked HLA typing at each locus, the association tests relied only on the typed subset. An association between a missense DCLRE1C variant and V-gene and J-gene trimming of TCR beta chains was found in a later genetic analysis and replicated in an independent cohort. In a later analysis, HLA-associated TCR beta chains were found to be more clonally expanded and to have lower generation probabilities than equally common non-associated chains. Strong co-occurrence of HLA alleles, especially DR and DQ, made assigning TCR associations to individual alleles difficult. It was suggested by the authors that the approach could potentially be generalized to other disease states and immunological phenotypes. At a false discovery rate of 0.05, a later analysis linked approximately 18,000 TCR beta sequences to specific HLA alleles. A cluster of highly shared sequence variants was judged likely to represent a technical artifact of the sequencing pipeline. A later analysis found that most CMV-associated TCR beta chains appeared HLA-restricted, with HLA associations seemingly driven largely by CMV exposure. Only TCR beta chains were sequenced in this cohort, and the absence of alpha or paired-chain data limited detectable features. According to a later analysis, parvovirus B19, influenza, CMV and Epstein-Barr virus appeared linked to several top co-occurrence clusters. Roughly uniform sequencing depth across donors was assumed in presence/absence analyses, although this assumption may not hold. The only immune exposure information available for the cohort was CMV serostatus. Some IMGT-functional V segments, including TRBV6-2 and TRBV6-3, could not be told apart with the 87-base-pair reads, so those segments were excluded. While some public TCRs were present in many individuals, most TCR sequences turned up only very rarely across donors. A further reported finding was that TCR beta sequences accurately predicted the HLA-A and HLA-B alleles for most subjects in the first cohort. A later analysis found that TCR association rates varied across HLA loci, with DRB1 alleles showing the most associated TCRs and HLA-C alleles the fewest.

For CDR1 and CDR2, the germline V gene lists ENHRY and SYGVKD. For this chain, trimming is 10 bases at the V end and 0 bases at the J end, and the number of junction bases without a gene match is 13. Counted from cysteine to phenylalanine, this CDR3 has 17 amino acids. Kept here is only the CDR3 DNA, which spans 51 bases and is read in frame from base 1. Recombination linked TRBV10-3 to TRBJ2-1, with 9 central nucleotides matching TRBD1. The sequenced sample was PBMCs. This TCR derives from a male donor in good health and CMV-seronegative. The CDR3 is CATNILPGQGSYNEQFF. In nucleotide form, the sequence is TGTGCCACCAATATTCTTCCGGGACAGGGCTCCTACAATGAGCAGTTCTTC.